This T cell receptor beta chain was documented in a study of identical twins. Regarding the study as a whole: Some out-of-frame alpha sequences were shared by twins, and these showed excess low generation probability.

This clonotype has a count of ten or more. Its antigen is currently unknown. In TCRdb, the 5' RACE reads were re-called with MiXCR into one record per CDR3 protein. The sample lists 650,000 to 800,000 distinct CDR3 sequences; 8.5% to 9.5% were seen once. Germline CDR1 SEHNR, CDR2 FQNEAQ (reference sequence). The V and J ends lost 1 base and 1 base respectively, with 10 bases between them. This CDR3 spans 15 amino acids. Separately, the same data were catalogued under a study of yellow fever vaccine responses in identical twins.

The clonotype originates from a woman aged 18 to 35 in good health. The chain recombines TRBV7-9 with TRBJ2-5, with D hard to call. Sequencing input: PBMCs. This CDR3 reads CASSLDLPGQETQYF. In DNA, the CDR3 is TGTGCCAGCAGCTTAGATCTACCTGGCCAAGAGACCCAGTACTTC.